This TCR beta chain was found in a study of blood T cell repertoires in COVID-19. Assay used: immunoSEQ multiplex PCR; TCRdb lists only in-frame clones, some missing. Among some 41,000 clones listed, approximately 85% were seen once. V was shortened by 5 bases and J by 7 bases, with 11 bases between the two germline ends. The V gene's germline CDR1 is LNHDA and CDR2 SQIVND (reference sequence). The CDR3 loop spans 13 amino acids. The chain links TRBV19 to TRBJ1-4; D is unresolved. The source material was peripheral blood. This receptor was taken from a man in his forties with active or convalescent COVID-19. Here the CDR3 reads CASSHRSIEKLFF. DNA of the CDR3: TGTGCCAGTAGTCACAGATCCATTGAAAAACTGTTTTTT.